These 18 T cell receptor beta chains share one sample of origin, sequenced in a study of CD8+CD57+ T cells in acquired aplastic anemia. All sequencing subjects had displayed CD8+CD57+ cell expansion on flow cytometry. The template used for profiling TCR beta VDJ and CDR3 was genomic DNA. TCRdb reanalysed the reads using MiXCR and keeps one entry per CDR3 protein. The data show more than 250,000 distinct CDR3 sequences, 82% seen once. The material sequenced was sorted CD4+, CD8+, or CD8+CD57+ T cells (not recorded which) from PBMCs. The receptors here all came from a human donor with aplastic anemia.

Regarding this clonotype: Mismatch with germline at one junction end may stem from a read error. V gene TRBV7-7 combines with J gene TRBJ2-2; D is uncertain. The CDR3 extends over 14 amino acids. CDR1 and CDR2 (germline): SSHAT, FNYEAQ (reference sequence). The CDR3 protein is CASSPINGAGELFF. In DNA form, the CDR3 reads TGTGCTAGCAGCCCAATAAATGGGGCCGGGGAGCTGTTTTTT.

This chain joins TRBV7-8 and TRBJ1-5, with D unresolved. The V and J ends lost 0 bases and 10 bases respectively, with 22 bases between them. The germline V gene encodes CDR1 SGHVS and CDR2 FQNEAQ. The CDR3 has 17 residues. The CDR3 region is CASSLAGGPDTKYPQHF. The CDR3 DNA sequence: TGTGCCAGCAGCTTAGCGGGTGGGCCCGATACGAAGTATCCCCAGCATTTT.

V usage is TRBV5-1 and J usage is TRBJ2-3; D gene uncertain. CDR1 is SGHRS and CDR2 is YFSETQ in the germline V gene. The CDR3 is made up of 13 amino acids. V lost 0 bases and J lost 1, with 3 bases in between. Written as DNA, the CDR3 is TGCGCCAGCAGCTTGGTTTGCACAGATACGCAGTATTTT. Protein sequence: CASSLVCTDTQYF.

The CDR3 nucleotides read TGTGCCAGCATGGACACCGGGAGTCCCGATACGCAGTATTTT. Its protein product is CASMDTGSPDTQYF. The J gene is TRBJ2-3, the V gene TRBV5-8; possibly TRBD2 for D (6 bases). Germline-derived CDR1 and CDR2 are SGHTS and YDEGEE. V was shortened by 6 bases and J by 6 bases, with 17 bases between the two germline ends. The CDR3 covers 14 residues. Filled out from reference TRBV5-8 and TRBJ2-3, the complete variable domain reads EAGVTQSPTHLIKTRGQQATLRCSPISGHTSVYWYQQALGLGLQFLLWYDEGEERNRGNFPPRFSGRQFPNYSSELNVNALELEDSALYLCASMDTGSPDTQYFGPGTRLTVL.

About this clonotype: The CDR3 ends on some other residue instead of the conserved phenylalanine or tryptophan, so this is likely a read error. The limits of the CDR3 on the DNA are not certain, so only TCRdb's listed CDR3 is given. The CDR3: CASSAGGNDELFL. V gene TRBV2 combines with J gene TRBJ2-1; the D call TRBD1 from the table was never checked on the DNA. The CDR3 is 13 residues long, counting both termini. From germline, CDR1 is SNHLY and CDR2 FYNNEI.

V gene TRBV20-1 combines with J gene TRBJ2-7, with 11 positions matching TRBD1. V dropped 5 bases and J dropped 3; count of bases not matched to a gene: 6. The CDR3 spans 14 residues. From germline, CDR1 is DFQATT and CDR2 SNEGSKA (reference sequence). The CDR3: CSAEPGQGGYEQYF. The CDR3 nucleotides read TGCAGTGCTGAACCGGGACAGGGGGGCTACGAGCAGTACTTC.

J is TRBJ1-1 and V is TRBV7-8, with TRBD1 as a possible D gene (5 bases). Trimming stripped 0 bases from V and 14 bases from J, with 22 bases between. CDR3 size: 15 residues. Germline CDR1 reads SGHVS; CDR2 reads FQNEAQ. The CDR3 nucleotides are TGTGCCAGCAGCTTAGCGCTGGAGGGGAGCTATGGCTACTTCTTT. Protein product: CASSLALEGSYGYFF.

Note on this clonotype: Compared with germline, one end of the junction differs, possibly owing to a read error. The gene calls are TRBV19 and TRBJ1-6; 11 bases fit TRBD1. The CDR3 extends over 15 amino acids. Germline lookup yields CDR1 LNHDA and CDR2 SQIVND (reference sequence). DNA for the CDR3: TGCGCCAGCAGCTTGGAGGGACAGGGGGTTTCACCCCTCCACTTT. Translating it yields CASSLEGQGVSPLHF.

The chain recombines TRBV7-3 with TRBJ2-1; no clear D. CDR3 length: 15 residues. Trimming left V 2 bases short and J 15 bases short, with 23 bases between. Germline CDR1 is SGHTA and CDR2 is FQGTGA. The CDR3 sequence is CASSLAGGAQNEAFF. CDR3 sequence (DNA): TGTGCCAGCAGCTTAGCAGGCGGAGCGCAAAATGAAGCGTTCTTC.

The V call is TRBV13, the J call TRBJ1-6, with TRBD1 matching over 9 bases. The V gene's germline CDR1 is PRHDT and CDR2 FYEKMQ (reference sequence). The CDR3 is 14 residues long. V was clipped by 5 bases and J by 7 bases; unmatched bases: 3. For the CDR3, the DNA is TGTGCCAGCAGCCAAGACAGGGGGAATTCACCCCTCCACTTT. This codes for CASSQDRGNSPLHF.

This clonotype was detected only a few times. Here the CDR3 omits its conserved ending phenylalanine or tryptophan, so a read error is the likely source. Because the CDR3's place on the DNA is in doubt, the DNA is left out and the CDR3 is given as listed by TCRdb. J is TRBJ1-2 and V is TRBV7-9. Germline V gene lookup returns CDR1 SEHNR and CDR2 FQNEAQ (reference sequence). The CDR3 has 13 amino acids, counting both end residues. The CDR3 loop is CASSLGAYEQYFG.

The V call is TRBV11-3, the J call TRBJ2-1, with D unclear. The CDR3 length is 13 residues. Germline V lookup: CDR1 SGHNT, CDR2 YENEEA. Trimming removed 6 bases from V and 8 bases from J, with 14 bases in between. The CDR3 coding sequence is TGTGCCAGCAGTGTTGGGCTGACCCATGAGCAGTTCTTC. It is translated as CASSVGLTHEQFF.

This clonotype was recorded a few times. The CDR3 coding sequence is TGTGCCACCAGTGACTCCAGGGTGACAAATCAGCCCCAGCATTTT. Protein product: CATSDSRVTNQPQHF. The genes are TRBV24-1 and TRBJ1-5; D possibly corresponds to TRBD1 (5 bases). CDR1 is KGHDR, CDR2 SFDVKD, per germline. The CDR3 totals 15 residues. V lost 4 bases and J lost 4, with 13 bases in between.

Regarding this clonotype: The junction departs from the called germline gene at one end, perhaps through a read error. The genes are TRBV15 and TRBJ1-1; no clear D. The CDR3 runs 14 residues. CDR1 is LNHNV, CDR2 YYDKDF, per germline (reference sequence). As DNA, the CDR3 is TGTGCCACCAGCCCAAGCAACGAGAACACTGAAGCTTTCTTC. Protein product: CATSPSNENTEAFF.

In its sample, this clonotype was seen a few times. This chain joins TRBV5-1 and TRBJ2-7; D possibly corresponds to TRBD1 (7 bases). The V end lost 0 bases, the J end lost 2 bases, and 9 bases lay between the germline ends. The CDR3 has 14 amino acids. Germline V lookup: CDR1 SGHRS, CDR2 YFSETQ. In nucleotides, the CDR3 is TGCGCCAGCAGCTTGGCCAGGGGGGCCTACGAGCAGTACTTC. Protein product: CASSLARGAYEQYF. The variable domain in full, completed from reference TRBV5-1 and TRBJ2-7, reads KAGVTQTPRYLIKTRGQQVTLSCSPISGHRSVSWYQQTPGQGLQFLFEYFSETQRNKGNFPGRFSGRQFSNSRSEMNVSTLELGDSALYLCASSLARGAYEQYFGPGTRLTVT.

This clonotype has a single count. CDR3 DNA sequence: TGTGCCAGCTCAAGACAGGGCGACGCCGTTACACACTATTTT. Translated, it gives CASSRQGDAVTHYF. The V call is TRBV7-3, the J call TRBJ2-3; 7 bases match TRBD1. The J segment lost 15 bases and the V segment lost 8 bases, leaving 20 bases of the junction unmatched. Germline CDR1 reads SGHTA; CDR2 reads FQGTGA. The CDR3 runs to 14 residues.

A single count supports this clonotype. As the CDR3 is not closed by the conserved phenylalanine or tryptophan, this likely results from a read error. Because the CDR3's place on the DNA is in doubt, the DNA is left out and the CDR3 is given as listed by TCRdb. V gene TRBV2 combines with J gene TRBJ2-2; TRBD1, the table's D call, lacks a check against the DNA. Germline V gives CDR1 SNHLY, CDR2 FYNNEI. The CDR3 totals 15 residues, both ends included. The CDR3 reads CASGDRTGNTGELFS.

The chain joins TRBV5-4 to TRBJ2-7; TRBD2 matches at 9 bases. The ends lost 2 bases at V and 7 bases at J; junction bases unmatched: 7. The CDR3 covers 14 residues. Germline-derived CDR1 and CDR2 are SGHNT and YYREEE (reference sequence). CDR3 coding DNA: TGTGCCAGCAGCTTTAGCGGGGGTAGAGAGGAGCAGTACTTC. Protein product: CASSFSGGREEQYF.